This T cell receptor beta chain originates from a study of blood T cell repertoires in COVID-19. Study-level information: The United States, Italy and Spain were the sources of the acute and convalescent COVID-19 samples.

CDR3 length: 14 residues. CDR1 is MDHEN and CDR2 is SYDVKM in the germline V gene. Losses at the gene ends were 4 bases for V and 9 bases for J; bases not matched to a gene: 3. Followed over time, Seattle patients had been enrolled while infection was active. The protocol was immunoSEQ multiplex PCR, while the TCRdb copy is restricted to in-frame clones and leaves out a portion. Of hundreds of thousands of clones in the sample, about 90% were seen once. Sequences were obtained from peripheral blood. V usage is TRBV28 and J usage is TRBJ2-1, with 13 positions matching TRBD2. This receptor was obtained from a man between 18 and 29 years old with COVID-19, enrolled during active disease. In DNA, the CDR3 is TGTGCCAGCAGTTCCGGACTAGCGGGAGTTGAGCAGTTCTTC. Translated, it gives CASSSGLAGVEQFF.